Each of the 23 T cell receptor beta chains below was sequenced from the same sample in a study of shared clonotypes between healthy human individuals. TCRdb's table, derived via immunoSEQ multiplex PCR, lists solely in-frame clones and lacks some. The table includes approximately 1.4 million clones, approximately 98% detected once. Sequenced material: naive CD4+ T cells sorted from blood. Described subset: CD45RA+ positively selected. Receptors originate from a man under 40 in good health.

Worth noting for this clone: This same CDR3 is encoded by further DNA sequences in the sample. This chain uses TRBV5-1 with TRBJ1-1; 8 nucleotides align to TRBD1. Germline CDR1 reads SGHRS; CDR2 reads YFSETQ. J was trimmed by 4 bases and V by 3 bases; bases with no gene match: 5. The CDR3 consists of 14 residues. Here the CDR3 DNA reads TGCGCCAGCAGCTCCCAGGGGGCGCTCACTGAAGCTTTCTTT. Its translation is CASSSQGALTEAFF. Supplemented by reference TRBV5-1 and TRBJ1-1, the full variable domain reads KAGVTQTPRYLIKTRGQQVTLSCSPISGHRSVSWYQQTPGQGLQFLFEYFSETQRNKGNFPGRFSGRQFSNSRSEMNVSTLELGDSALYLCASSSQGALTEAFFGQGTRLTVV.

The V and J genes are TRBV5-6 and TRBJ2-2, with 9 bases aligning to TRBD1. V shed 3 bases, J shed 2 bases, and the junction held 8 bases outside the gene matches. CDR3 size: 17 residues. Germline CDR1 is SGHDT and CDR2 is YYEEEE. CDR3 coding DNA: TGTGCCAGCAGCTACAGGGGGCGTATTTTAAACACCGGGGAGCTGTTTTTT. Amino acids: CASSYRGRILNTGELFF.

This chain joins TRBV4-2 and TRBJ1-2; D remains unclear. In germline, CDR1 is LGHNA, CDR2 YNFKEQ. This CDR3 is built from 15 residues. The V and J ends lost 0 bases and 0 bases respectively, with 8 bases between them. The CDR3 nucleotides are TGTGCCAGCAGCCAAGATCGGTTCTCTAACTATGGCTACACCTTC. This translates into CASSQDRFSNYGYTF.

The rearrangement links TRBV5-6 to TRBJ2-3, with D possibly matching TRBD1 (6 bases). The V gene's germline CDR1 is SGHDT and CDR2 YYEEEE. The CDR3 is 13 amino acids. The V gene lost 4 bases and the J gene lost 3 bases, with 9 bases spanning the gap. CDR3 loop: CASSLGTTDTQYF. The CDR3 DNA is TGTGCCAGCAGCCTAGGGACAACAGATACGCAGTATTTT.

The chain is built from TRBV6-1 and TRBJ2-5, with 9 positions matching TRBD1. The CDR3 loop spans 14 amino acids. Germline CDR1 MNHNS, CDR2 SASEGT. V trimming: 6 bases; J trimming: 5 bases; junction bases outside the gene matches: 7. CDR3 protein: CASRPGQGSETQYF. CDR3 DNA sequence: TGTGCCAGCAGACCGGGACAGGGTAGCGAGACCCAGTACTTC.

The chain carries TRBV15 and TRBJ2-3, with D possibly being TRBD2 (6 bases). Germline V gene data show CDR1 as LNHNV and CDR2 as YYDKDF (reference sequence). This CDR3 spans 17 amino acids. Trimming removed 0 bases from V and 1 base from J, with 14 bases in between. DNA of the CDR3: TGTGCCACCAGCAGAGATCGGGGCGGGATTGGCACAGATACGCAGTATTTT. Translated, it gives CATSRDRGGIGTDTQYF.

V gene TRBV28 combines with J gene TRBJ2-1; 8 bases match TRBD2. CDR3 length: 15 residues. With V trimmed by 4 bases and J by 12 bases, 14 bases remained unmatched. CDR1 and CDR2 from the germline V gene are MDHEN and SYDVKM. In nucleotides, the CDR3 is TGTGCCAGCAGTTATCGTAGCGGGATGGGTTCGCGGCAGTTCTTC. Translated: CASSYRSGMGSRQFF.

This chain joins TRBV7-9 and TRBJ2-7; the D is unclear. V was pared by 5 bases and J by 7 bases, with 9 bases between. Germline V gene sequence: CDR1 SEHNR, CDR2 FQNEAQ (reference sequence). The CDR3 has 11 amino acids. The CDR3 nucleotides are TGTGCCAGCAGCACTCGGACGGAGCAGTACTTC. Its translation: CASSTRTEQYF.

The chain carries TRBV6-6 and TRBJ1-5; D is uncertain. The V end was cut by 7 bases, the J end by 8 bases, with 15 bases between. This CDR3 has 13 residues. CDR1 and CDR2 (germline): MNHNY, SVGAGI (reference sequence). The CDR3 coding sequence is TGTGCCAGCACCACCCCATTCCAGGAGCCCCAGCATTTT. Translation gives CASTTPFQEPQHF.

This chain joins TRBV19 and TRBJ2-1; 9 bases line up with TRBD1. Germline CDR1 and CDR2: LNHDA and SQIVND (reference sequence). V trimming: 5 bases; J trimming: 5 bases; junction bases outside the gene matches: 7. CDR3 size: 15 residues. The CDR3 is CASSAAGTGNNEQFF. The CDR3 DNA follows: TGTGCCAGTAGTGCAGCCGGGACAGGGAACAATGAGCAGTTCTTC.

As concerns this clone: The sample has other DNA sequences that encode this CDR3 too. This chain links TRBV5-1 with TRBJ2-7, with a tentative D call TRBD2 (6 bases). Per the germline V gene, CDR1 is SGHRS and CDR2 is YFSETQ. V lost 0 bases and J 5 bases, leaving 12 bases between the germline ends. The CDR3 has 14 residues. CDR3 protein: CASSLDGSGDEQYF. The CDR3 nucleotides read TGCGCCAGCAGCTTGGACGGTTCGGGGGACGAGCAGTACTTC.

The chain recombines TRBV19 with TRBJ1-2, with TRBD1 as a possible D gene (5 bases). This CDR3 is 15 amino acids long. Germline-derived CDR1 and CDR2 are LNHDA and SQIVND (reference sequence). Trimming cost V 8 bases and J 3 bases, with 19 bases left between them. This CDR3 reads CASRNSNTGYYGYTF. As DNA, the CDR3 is TGTGCCAGTCGCAACTCGAATACAGGTTACTATGGCTACACCTTC.

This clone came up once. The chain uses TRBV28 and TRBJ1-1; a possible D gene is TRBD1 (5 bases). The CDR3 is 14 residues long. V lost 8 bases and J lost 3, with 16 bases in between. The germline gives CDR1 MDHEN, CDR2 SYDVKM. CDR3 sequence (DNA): TGTGCCAGCCTGGTAGGGGACGTATACACTGAAGCTTTCTTT. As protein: CASLVGDVYTEAFF.

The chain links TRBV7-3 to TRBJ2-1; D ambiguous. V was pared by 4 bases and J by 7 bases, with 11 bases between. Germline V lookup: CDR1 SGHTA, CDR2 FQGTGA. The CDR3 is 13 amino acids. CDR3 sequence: CASSSPMGNEQFF. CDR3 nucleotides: TGTGCCAGCAGCTCTCCAATGGGAAATGAGCAGTTCTTC. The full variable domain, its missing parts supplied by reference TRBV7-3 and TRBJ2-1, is GAGVSQTPSNKVTEKGKYVELRCDPISGHTALYWYRQSLGQGPEFLIYFQGTGAADDSGLPNDRFFAVRPEGSVSTLKIQRTERGDSAVYLCASSSPMGNEQFFGPGTRLTVL.

The CDR3, as DNA: TGTGCCACCAGCAGATCCCCGGGACCCCCATCACCCTACAATGAGCAGTTCTTC. Translating it yields CATSRSPGPPSPYNEQFF. The rearrangement links TRBV15 to TRBJ2-1, with D perhaps being TRBD1 or TRBD2 (5 bases each). The CDR3 is 18 amino acids. Trimming took off 2 bases at V and 2 bases at J, with 19 bases between the two ends. CDR1 and CDR2 from the germline V gene are LNHNV and YYDKDF (reference sequence).

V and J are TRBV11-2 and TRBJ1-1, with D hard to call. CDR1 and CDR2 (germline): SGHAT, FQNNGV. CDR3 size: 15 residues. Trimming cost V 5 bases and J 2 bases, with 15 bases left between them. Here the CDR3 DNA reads TGTGCCAGCAGCGCTGATGGAGGAATTAACACTGAAGCTTTCTTT. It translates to CASSADGGINTEAFF. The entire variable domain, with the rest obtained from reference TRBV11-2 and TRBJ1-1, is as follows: EAGVAQSPRYKIIEKRQSVAFWCNPISGHATLYWYQQILGQGPKLLIQFQNNGVVDDSQLPKDRFSAERLKGVDSTLKIQPAKLEDSAVYLCASSADGGINTEAFFGQGTRLTVV.

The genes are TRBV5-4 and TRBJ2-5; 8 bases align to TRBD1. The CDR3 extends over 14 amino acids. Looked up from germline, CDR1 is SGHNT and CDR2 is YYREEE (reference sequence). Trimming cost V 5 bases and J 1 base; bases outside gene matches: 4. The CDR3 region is CASSPDRAQETQYF. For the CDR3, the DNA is TGTGCCAGCAGTCCGGACAGGGCCCAAGAGACCCAGTACTTC.

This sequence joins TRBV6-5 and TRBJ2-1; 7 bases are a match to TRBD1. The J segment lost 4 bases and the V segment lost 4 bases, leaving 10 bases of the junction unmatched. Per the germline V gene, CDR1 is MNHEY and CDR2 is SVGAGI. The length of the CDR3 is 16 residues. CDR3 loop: CASSSLRTGRYNEQFF. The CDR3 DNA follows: TGTGCCAGCAGTTCCCTGCGGACAGGAAGATACAATGAGCAGTTCTTC.

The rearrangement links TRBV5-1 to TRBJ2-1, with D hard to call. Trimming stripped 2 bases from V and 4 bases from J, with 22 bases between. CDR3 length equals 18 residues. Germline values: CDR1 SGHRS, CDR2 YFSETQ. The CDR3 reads CASSFAARGQEKYNEQFF. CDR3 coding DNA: TGCGCCAGCAGCTTTGCGGCCCGTGGGCAGGAGAAGTACAATGAGCAGTTCTTC.

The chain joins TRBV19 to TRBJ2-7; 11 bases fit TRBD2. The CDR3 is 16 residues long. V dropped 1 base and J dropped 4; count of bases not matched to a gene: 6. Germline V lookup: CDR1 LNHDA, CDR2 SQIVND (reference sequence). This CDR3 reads CASSIAGTSGGYEQYF. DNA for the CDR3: TGTGCCAGTAGTATAGCTGGGACTAGCGGAGGGTACGAGCAGTACTTC. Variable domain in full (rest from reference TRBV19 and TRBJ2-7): DGGITQSPKYLFRKEGQNVTLSCEQNLNHDAMYWYRQDPGQGLRLIYYSQIVNDFQKGDIAEGYSVSREKKESFPLTVTSAQKNPTAFYLCASSIAGTSGGYEQYFGPGTRLTVT.

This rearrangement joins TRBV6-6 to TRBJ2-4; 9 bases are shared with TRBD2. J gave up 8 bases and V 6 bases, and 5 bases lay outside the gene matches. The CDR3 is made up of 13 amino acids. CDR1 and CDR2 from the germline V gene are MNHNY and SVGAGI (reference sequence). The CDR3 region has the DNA TGTGCCAGCAGAGGGACTAGCTGGGACATTCAGTACTTC. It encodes CASRGTSWDIQYF.

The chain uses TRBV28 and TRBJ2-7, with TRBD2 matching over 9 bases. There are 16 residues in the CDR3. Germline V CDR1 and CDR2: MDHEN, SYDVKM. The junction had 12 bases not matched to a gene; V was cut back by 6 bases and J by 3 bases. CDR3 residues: CASRKRSSGSIYEQYF. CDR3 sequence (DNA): TGTGCCAGCAGAAAAAGGAGTAGCGGGAGCATCTACGAGCAGTACTTC.

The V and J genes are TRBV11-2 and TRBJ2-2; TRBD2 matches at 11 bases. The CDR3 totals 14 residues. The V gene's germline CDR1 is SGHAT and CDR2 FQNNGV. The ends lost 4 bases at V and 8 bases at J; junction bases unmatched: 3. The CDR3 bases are TGTGCCAGCAGCTCTAGCGGGAGGCGAGGGGAGCTGTTTTTT. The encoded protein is CASSSSGRRGELFF. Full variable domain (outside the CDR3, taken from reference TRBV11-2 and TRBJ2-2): EAGVAQSPRYKIIEKRQSVAFWCNPISGHATLYWYQQILGQGPKLLIQFQNNGVVDDSQLPKDRFSAERLKGVDSTLKIQPAKLEDSAVYLCASSSSGRRGELFFGEGSRLTVL.